The rows below give T cell receptor beta chains drawn from one sample of a study of blood T cells in healthy people across ages. TCRdb re-called the 5' RACE reads through MiXCR, storing one row per CDR3 protein. This repertoire shows approximately 800,000 distinct CDR3 sequences, roughly 60% found once; its top ten account for 22%. Sequenced input: blood. The receptors derive from a man younger than 40 in good health. CDR3s include the opening cysteine and the closing phenylalanine or tryptophan. A D gene is named only where the DNA matches it firmly. Expanded clones get a size class; other rows say once, few or many, or leave the size out.

>TRBV7-2|TRBJ1-2|-|-
CASSSSAVAGYTF
TGTGCCAGCAGCTCTTCAGCGGTTGCTGGCTACACCTTC
>TRBV15|TRBJ2-5|-|-
CATSRDPPLQTQYF
TGTGCCACCAGCAGAGATCCGCCCTTGCAGACCCAGTACTTC
>TRBV5-1|TRBJ2-7|few|-
CASSFIESPSYEQYF
TGCGCCAGCAGCTTCATCGAATCCCCGTCCTACGAGCAGTACTTC
>TRBV12-5|TRBJ2-3|-|TRBD2
CASGLDRGGHTDTQYF
TGTGCTAGTGGTTTGGACCGGGGGGGACACACAGATACGCAGTATTTT
>TRBV6-2/TRBV6-3|TRBJ1-5|once|-
CASSYGRGRPQHF
TGTGCCAGCAGTTACGGACGGGGTCGGCCCCAGCATTTT
>TRBV4-3|TRBJ2-5|few|-
CASSQDFEETQYF
TGCGCCAGCAGCCAAGACTTTGAAGAGACCCAGTACTTC
>TRBV5-6|TRBJ2-5|-|-
CASSHGQKETQYF
TGTGCCAGCAGCCATGGACAGAAAGAGACCCAGTACTTC
>TRBV28|TRBJ1-2|few|-
CASSSLFQANYGYTF
TGTGCCAGCAGTTCCCTCTTCCAGGCAAACTATGGCTACACCTTC
>TRBV29-1|TRBJ2-7|-|-
CSVGTGDYNEQYF
TGCAGCGTTGGTACGGGAGACTACAATGAGCAGTACTTC
>TRBV7-8|TRBJ2-3|-|TRBD2
CASSLNLAGMSLDTQYF
TGTGCCAGCAGCTTAAACCTAGCGGGGATGTCCCTGGATACGCAGTATTTT
>TRBV5-1|TRBJ2-1|few|TRBD1
CASSSDRVGNEQFF
TGCGCCAGCAGCTCGGACAGGGTCGGCAATGAGCAGTTCTTC